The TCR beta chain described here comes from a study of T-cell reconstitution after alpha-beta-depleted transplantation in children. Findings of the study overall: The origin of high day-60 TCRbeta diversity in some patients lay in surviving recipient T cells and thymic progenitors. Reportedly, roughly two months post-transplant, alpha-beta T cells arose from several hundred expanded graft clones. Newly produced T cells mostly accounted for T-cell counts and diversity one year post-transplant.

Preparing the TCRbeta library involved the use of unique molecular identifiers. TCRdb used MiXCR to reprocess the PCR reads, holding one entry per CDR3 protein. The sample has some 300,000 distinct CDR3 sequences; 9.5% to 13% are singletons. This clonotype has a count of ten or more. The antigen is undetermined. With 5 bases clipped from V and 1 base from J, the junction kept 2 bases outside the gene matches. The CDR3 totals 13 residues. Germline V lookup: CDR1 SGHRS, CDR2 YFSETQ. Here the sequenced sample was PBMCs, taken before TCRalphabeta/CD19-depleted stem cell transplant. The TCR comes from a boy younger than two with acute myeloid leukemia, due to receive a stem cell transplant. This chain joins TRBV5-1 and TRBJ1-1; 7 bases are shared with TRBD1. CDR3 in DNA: TGCGCCAGCAGAGGGGACAGGAACACTGAAGCTTTCTTT. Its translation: CASRGDRNTEAFF.